This T cell receptor beta chain was obtained from a study of technical replicates of blood from several donors. The CDR3 is 11 residues long. The ends were cut back, 8 bases at V and 3 bases at J, with 8 bases in the middle. Germline V gene lookup returns CDR1 MNHEY and CDR2 SMNVEV (reference sequence). This clone was detected only once. This table comes from immunoSEQ multiplex PCR, and its TCRdb copy is limited to in-frame clones, with some not included. The profile shows tens of thousands of clones, just under 95% of them singletons. This TCR derives from a human donor in good health. Input material: T cells isolated from PBMCs. The chain combines TRBV27 with TRBJ2-7; maybe TRBD2 (6 bases). The CDR3 DNA sequence: TGTGCCAGCTGGCGGGGCTACGAGCAGTACTTC. It specifies CASWRGYEQYF.